This TCR beta chain was profiled in a study of blood T cell repertoires in COVID-19. Across the whole study: From the United States, Italy and Spain came samples of acute and convalescent COVID-19. T cells, B-cell-depleted T cells, or PBMCs supplied cDNA or gDNA.

The V gene's germline CDR1 is SGHAT and CDR2 FQDESV (reference sequence). V lost 5 bases and J 5 bases, leaving 14 bases between the germline ends. CDR3 length equals 14 residues. Original methodology: Estimation of nucleated cell counts relied on the amplification of reference gene primers. TCRdb's copy holds only in-frame clones and misses some; the assay was immunoSEQ multiplex PCR. That table furnishes V, J and clone size, whereas the DNA furnished D and trimming. Found here are roughly 77,000 clones, around three quarters of them singletons; the top ten hold 26%. The J gene is TRBJ2-3, the V gene TRBV11-1; D is unclear. This clonotype originated in a man aged 60-69 years with active or convalescent COVID-19. Sample: peripheral blood. In nucleotides, the CDR3 is TGTGCCAGCAGCCGCGGCCAGACCCGAGATACGCAGTATTTT. Amino acids: CASSRGQTRDTQYF.